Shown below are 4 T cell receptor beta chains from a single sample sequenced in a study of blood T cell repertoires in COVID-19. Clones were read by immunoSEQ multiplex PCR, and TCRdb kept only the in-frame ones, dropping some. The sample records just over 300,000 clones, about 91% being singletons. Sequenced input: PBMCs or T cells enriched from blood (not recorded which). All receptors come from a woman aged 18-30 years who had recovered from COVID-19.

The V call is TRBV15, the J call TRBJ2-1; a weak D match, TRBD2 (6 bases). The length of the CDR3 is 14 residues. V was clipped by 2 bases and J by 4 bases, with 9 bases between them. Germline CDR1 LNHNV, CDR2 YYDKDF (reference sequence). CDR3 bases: TGTGCCACCAGCAGAAGTCGGGGGTACAATGAGCAGTTCTTC. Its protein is CATSRSRGYNEQFF. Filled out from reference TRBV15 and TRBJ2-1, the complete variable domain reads DAMVIQNPRYQVTQFGKPVTLSCSQTLNHNVMYWYQQKSSQAPKLLFHYYDKDFNNEADTPDNFQSRRPNTSFCFLDIRSPGLGDTAMYLCATSRSRGYNEQFFGPGTRLTVL.

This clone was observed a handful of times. CDR3 loop: CASEFGGGTDTQYF. CDR3 nucleotide sequence: TGTGCCAGCGAGTTCGGGGGTGGGACAGATACGCAGTATTTT. The V call is TRBV2, the J call TRBJ2-3; possibly TRBD2 for D (6 bases). This CDR3 is built from 14 residues. Germline V gene data show CDR1 as SNHLY and CDR2 as FYNNEI. The V and J ends lost 8 bases and 3 bases respectively, with 15 bases between them.

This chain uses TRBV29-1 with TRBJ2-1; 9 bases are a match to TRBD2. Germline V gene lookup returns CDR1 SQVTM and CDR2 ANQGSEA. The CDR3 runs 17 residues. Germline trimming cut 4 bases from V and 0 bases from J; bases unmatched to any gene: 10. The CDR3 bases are TGCAGCGTTGGTTGGCTAGCGGGATTTAGCTCCTACAATGAGCAGTTCTTC. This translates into CSVGWLAGFSSYNEQFF.

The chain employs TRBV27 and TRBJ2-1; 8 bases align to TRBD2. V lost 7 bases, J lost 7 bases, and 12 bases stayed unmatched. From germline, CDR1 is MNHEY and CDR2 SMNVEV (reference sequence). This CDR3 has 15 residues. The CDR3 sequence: CASTAGGQIRNEQFF. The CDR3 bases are TGTGCCAGCACTGCGGGGGGCCAGATAAGGAATGAGCAGTTCTTC.